These 4 T cell receptor beta chains originate from one sample sequenced in a study of CD8+ T cells in alopecia areata. RNA extraction and reverse transcription yielded cDNA as sequencing template. Here immunoSEQ multiplex PCR was the method, and the copy in TCRdb shows in-frame clones only, minus some. In the table there are about 120,000 clones, roughly 69% of which are singletons. Sequencing was carried out using CD4+ T cells sorted from blood. These TCRs come from a human donor in good health.

A word on this clone: At one of its ends the junction is not consistent with the germline gene, which may arise from a read error. The chain carries TRBV4-1 and TRBJ2-7; D is undetermined. The CDR3 is made up of 14 amino acids. CDR1 is MGHRA, CDR2 YSYEKL, per germline. The CDR3 coding sequence is TGTGCCAGCAGCCAAGGGCGGCCCGTCTACGAGCAGTACTTC. Encoded protein: CASSQGRPVYEQYF.

This chain links TRBV29-1 with TRBJ2-5, with D uncertain. The CDR3 is 12 residues long. The germline gives CDR1 SQVTM, CDR2 ANQGSEA. Deletions cut 4 bases from V and 2 bases from J, with 8 bases between. The CDR3 bases are TGCAGCGTTGCGGGCCATCAAGAGACCCAGTACTTC. Translating gives CSVAGHQETQYF.

The V and J genes are TRBV7-6 and TRBJ2-7; 10 nucleotides agree with TRBD1. CDR3 length: 15 residues. CDR1 is SGHVS and CDR2 is FNYEAQ in the germline V gene. With V trimmed by 0 bases and J by 6 bases, 5 bases remained unmatched. The CDR3 here is CASSLAGTGVGEQYF. For the CDR3, the DNA is TGTGCCAGCAGCTTAGCCGGGACAGGGGTAGGCGAGCAGTACTTC.

The chain employs TRBV9 and TRBJ2-4; 8 bases are a match to TRBD1. The CDR3 has 14 residues. Germline lookup yields CDR1 SGDLS and CDR2 YYNGEE. J lost 5 bases, V lost 3 bases, and 4 bases had no gene match. CDR3 nucleotide sequence: TGTGCCAGCAGCGGGACAGGGACTCAAAACATTCAGTACTTC. Its translation is CASSGTGTQNIQYF.